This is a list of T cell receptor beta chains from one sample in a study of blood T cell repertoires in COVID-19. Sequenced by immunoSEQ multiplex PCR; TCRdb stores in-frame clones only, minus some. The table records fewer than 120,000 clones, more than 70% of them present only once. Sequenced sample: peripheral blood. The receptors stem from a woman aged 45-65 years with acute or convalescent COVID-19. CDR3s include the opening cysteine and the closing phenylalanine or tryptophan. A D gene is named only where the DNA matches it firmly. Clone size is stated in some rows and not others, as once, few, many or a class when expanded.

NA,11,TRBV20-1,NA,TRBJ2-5,CSARPVETQYF,TGCAGTGCTAGACCCGTAGAGACCCAGTACTTC
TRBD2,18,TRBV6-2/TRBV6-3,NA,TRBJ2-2,CASSYSKRLAGSTGELFF,TGTGCCAGCAGTTACTCGAAAAGGCTAGCGGGGAGCACCGGGGAGCTGTTTTTT
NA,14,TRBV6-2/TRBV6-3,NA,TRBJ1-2,CASSPRGFVYGYTF,TGTGCCAGCAGCCCAAGGGGGTTCGTCTATGGCTACACCTTC
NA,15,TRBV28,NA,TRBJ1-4,CASSRSVSANEKLFF,TGTGCCAGCAGTCGGAGCGTATCAGCTAATGAAAAACTGTTTTTT
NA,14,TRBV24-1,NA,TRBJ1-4,CATSDTGIGQKLFF,TGTGCCACCAGTGACACGGGGATCGGGCAAAAACTGTTTTTT
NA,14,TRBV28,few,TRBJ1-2,CASRVQSPAGGYTF,TGTGCCAGCAGAGTACAGTCGCCGGCGGGTGGCTACACCTTC
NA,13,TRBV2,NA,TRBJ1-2,CASTTGFNYGYTF,TGTGCCAGCACGACAGGTTTTAACTATGGCTACACCTTC
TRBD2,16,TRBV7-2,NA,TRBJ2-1,CASSPIGLAGDFEQFF,TGTGCCAGCAGCCCCATTGGACTAGCGGGAGATTTTGAGCAGTTCTTC
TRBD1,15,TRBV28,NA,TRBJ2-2,CASSRQGARRGELFF,TGTGCCAGCAGCCGACAGGGGGCGAGGCGCGGGGAGCTGTTTTTT
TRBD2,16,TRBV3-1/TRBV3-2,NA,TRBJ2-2,CASSRRLAGGAGELFF,TGTGCCAGCAGCCGAAGACTAGCGGGAGGGGCCGGGGAGCTGTTTTTT
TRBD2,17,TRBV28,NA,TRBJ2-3,CASSSGTSGRGADTQYF,TGTGCCAGCAGTTCAGGGACTAGCGGGAGAGGGGCAGATACGCAGTATTTT
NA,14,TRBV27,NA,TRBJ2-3,CASAPPLGVDTQYF,TGTGCCAGCGCCCCCCCCCTAGGGGTGGATACGCAGTATTTT
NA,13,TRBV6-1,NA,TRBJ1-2,CASSDRVNYGYTF,TGTGCCAGCAGTGACAGGGTTAACTATGGCTACACCTTC
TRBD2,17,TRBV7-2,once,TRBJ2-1,CASSLSASGRANNEQFF,TGTGCCAGCAGCTTATCCGCTAGCGGACGTGCTAACAATGAGCAGTTCTTC
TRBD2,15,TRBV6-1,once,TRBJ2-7,CASSERWLAGWGQYF,TGTGCCAGCAGTGAAAGGTGGCTAGCGGGCTGGGGGCAGTACTTC
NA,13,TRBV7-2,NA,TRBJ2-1,CASSDLPGMEQFF,TGTGCCAGCAGCGACCTCCCCGGGATGGAGCAGTTCTTC
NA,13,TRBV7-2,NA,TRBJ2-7,CASTRLNSYEQYF,TGTGCCAGCACCCGACTAAACTCCTACGAGCAGTACTTC
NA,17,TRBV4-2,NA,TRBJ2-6,CASSQAGSSSGANVLTF,TGTGCCAGCAGCCAAGCAGGGTCCAGCTCTGGGGCCAACGTCCTGACTTTC
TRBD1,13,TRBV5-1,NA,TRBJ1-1,CASSLTTGGEAFF,TGCGCCAGCAGCCTAACGACAGGGGGTGAAGCTTTCTTT
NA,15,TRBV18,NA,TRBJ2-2,CASSPALQGTGELFF,TGTGCCAGCTCACCGGCGTTACAGGGCACCGGGGAGCTGTTTTTT
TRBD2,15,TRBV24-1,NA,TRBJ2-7,CATSDPLAGSYEQYF,TGTGCCACCAGTGACCCACTAGCGGGTTCCTACGAGCAGTACTTC
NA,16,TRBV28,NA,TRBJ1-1,CASSFLGDIVHPEAFF,TGTGCCAGCAGTTTCCTTGGTGACATCGTCCACCCTGAAGCTTTCTTT
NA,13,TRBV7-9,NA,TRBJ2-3,CASSSDFRDTQYF,TGTGCCAGCAGCTCCGATTTTAGAGATACGCAGTATTTT
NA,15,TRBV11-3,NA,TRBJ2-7,CASSSAAGPTTIQYF,TGTGCCAGCAGCTCGGCCGCGGGACCCACTACGATCCAGTACTTC
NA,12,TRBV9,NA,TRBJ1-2,CASSVDGGGYTF,TGTGCCAGCAGCGTAGATGGGGGCGGCTACACCTTC
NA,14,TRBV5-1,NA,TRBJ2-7,CASSPGLSSYEQYF,TGCGCCAGCAGCCCGGGACTTAGCTCCTACGAGCAGTACTTC
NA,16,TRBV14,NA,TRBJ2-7,CASSQELGGRMYEQYF,TGTGCCAGCAGCCAAGAGCTCGGAGGGAGGATGTACGAGCAGTACTTC
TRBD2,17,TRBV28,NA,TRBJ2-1,CASSSGGTSGEYNEQFF,TGTGCCAGCAGTTCCGGGGGGACTAGCGGGGAATACAATGAGCAGTTCTTC
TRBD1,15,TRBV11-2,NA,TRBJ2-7,CASTSGGQVNHEQYF,TGTGCCAGCACCTCGGGCGGACAGGTTAACCACGAGCAGTACTTC
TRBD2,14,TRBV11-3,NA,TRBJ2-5,CASSLGLLQETQYF,TGTGCCAGCAGCCTGGGACTACTCCAAGAGACCCAGTACTTC
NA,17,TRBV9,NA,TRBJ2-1,CASSTPAASVSYNEQFF,TGTGCCAGCAGCACTCCCGCCGCAAGCGTTTCCTACAATGAGCAGTTCTTC
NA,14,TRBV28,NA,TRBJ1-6,CASSLRQYNSPLHF,TGTGCCAGCAGTTTACGACAGTATAATTCACCCCTCCACTTT
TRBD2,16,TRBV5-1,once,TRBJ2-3,CASSLGTSGNTDTQYF,TGCGCCAGCAGCCTTGGGACTAGCGGAAACACAGATACGCAGTATTTT
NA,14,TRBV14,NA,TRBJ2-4,CASSQLGGGNIQYF,TGTGCCAGCAGCCAGCTAGGTGGAGGGAACATTCAGTACTTC
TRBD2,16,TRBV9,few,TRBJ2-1,CASSAQLAASYNEQFF,TGTGCCAGCAGCGCCCAACTAGCGGCCTCCTACAATGAGCAGTTCTTC
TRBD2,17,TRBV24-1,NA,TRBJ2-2,CATSDPGTSGNTGELFF,TGTGCCACCAGTGACCCCGGGACTAGCGGGAACACCGGGGAGCTGTTTTTT
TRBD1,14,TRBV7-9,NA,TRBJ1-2,CASSPQGANYGYTF,TGTGCCAGCAGCCCACAGGGGGCTAACTATGGCTACACCTTC
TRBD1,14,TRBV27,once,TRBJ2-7,CASTGQGVSYEQCF,TGTGCCAGCACCGGACAGGGGGTCTCCTACGAGCAGTGCTTC
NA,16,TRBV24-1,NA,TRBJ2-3,CATSGQSGTSTDTQYF,TGTGCCACCAGTGGGCAGAGCGGCACTAGCACAGATACGCAGTATTTT
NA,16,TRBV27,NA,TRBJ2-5,CASSYSTSAIRGAQYF,TGTGCCAGCAGTTACAGCACTAGCGCCATTAGGGGGGCCCAGTACTTC
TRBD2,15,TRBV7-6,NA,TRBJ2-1,CASSLQPSGYNEQFF,TGTGCCAGCAGCTTACAGCCTAGCGGTTACAATGAGCAGTTCTTC